This T cell receptor (beta chain) was identified during a study of CD4 and CD8 cells across lung adenocarcinoma regions. One entry per CDR3 protein results from TCRdb running MiXCR on the PCR reads. The data contain over 3,000 distinct CDR3 sequences, 55% to 70% of them singletons. The CDR3 consists of 11 residues. From germline, CDR1 is MNHEY and CDR2 SMNVEV (reference sequence). The V and J ends lost 8 bases and 7 bases respectively, with 10 bases between them. Donors had localized lung adenocarcinoma, a non-small cell lung cancer. The sequenced sample consisted of CD4+ T cells from the margin of a lung tumor. This receptor was taken from a male donor with lung adenocarcinoma. The CD4 and CD8 labels of this study may be unreliable. This chain joins TRBV27 and TRBJ2-3, with D perhaps being TRBD1 or TRBD2 (5 bases each). The CDR3 sequence is CASGGMYTQYF. The CDR3 bases are TGTGCCAGCGGGGGTATGTATACGCAGTATTTT.